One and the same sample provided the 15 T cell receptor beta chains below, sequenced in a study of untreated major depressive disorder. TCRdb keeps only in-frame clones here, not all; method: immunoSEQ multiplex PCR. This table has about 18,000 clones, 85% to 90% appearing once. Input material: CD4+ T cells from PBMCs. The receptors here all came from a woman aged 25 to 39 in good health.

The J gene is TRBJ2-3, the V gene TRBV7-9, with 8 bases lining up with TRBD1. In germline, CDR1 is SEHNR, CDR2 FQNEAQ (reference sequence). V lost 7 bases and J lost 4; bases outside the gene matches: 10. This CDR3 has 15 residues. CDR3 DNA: TGTGCCAGCACCACGGGGACAGGACGAGCAGATACGCAGTATTTT. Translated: CASTTGTGRADTQYF.

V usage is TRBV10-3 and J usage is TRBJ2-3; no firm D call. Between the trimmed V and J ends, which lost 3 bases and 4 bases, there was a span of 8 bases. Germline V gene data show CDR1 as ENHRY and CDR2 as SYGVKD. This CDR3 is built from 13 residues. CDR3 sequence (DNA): TGTGCCATCAGTGACCCAAACGCAGATACGCAGTATTTT. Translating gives CAISDPNADTQYF.

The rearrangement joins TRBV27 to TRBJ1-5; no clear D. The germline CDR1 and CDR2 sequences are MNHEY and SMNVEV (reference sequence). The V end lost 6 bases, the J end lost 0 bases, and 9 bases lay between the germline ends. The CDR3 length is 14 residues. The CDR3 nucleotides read TGTGCCAGCAGGCCACACAGTAGCAATCAGCCCCAGCATTTT. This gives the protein CASRPHSSNQPQHF.

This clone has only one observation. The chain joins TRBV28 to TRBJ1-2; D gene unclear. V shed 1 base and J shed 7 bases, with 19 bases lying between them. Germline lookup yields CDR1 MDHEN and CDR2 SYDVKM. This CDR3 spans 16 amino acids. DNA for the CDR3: TGTGCCAGCAGTTTATCGAACCAGGCCATAGGGCGTGGCTACACCTTC. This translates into CASSLSNQAIGRGYTF.

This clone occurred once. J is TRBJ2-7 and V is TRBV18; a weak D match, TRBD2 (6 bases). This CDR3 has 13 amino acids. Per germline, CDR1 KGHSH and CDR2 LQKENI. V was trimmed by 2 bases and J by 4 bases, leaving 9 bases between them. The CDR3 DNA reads TGTGCCAGCTCACCAGGTGGGGGGTACGAGCAGTACTTC. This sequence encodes CASSPGGGYEQYF.

This CDR3 reads CASSFGVGANVLTF. The CDR3 nucleotides are TGTGCCAGCAGCTTCGGGGTCGGGGCCAACGTCCTGACTTTC. V and J are TRBV5-5 and TRBJ2-6; weak D call: TRBD2 (5 bases). This CDR3 comprises 14 residues. Germline V gene lookup returns CDR1 SGHKS and CDR2 YYEKEE (reference sequence). V was pared by 2 bases and J by 4 bases, with 7 bases between.

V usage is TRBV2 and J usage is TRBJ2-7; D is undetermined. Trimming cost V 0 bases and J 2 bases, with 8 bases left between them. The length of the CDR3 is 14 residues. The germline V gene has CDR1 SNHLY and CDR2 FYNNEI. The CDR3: CASSEAPETYEQYF. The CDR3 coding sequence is TGTGCCAGCAGTGAAGCGCCTGAAACCTACGAGCAGTACTTC.

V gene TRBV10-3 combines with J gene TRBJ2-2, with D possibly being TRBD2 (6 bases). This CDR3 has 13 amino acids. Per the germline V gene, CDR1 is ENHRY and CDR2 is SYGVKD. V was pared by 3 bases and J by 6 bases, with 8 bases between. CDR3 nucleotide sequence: TGTGCCATCAGTGACCGGGAGCCCGGGGAGCTGTTTTTT. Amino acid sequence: CAISDREPGELFF.

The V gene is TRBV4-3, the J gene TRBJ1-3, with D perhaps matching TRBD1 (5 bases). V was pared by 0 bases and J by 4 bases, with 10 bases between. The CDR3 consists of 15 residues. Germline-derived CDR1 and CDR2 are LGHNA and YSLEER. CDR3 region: CASSQDSAGGNTIYF. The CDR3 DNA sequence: TGCGCCAGCAGCCAAGACTCGGCAGGGGGAAACACCATATATTTT.

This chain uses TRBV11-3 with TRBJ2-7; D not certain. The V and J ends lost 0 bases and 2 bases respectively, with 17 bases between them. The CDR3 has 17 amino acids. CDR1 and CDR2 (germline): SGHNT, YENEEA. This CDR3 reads CASSLEVDLRPAYEQYF. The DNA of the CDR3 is TGTGCCAGCAGCTTAGAGGTAGATCTGCGGCCAGCCTACGAGCAGTACTTC.

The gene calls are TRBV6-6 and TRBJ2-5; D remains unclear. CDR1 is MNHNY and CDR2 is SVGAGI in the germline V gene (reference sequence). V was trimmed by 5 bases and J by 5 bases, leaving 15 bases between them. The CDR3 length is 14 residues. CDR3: CASSPIGAYETQYF. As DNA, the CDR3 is TGTGCCAGCAGTCCCATTGGAGCCTACGAGACCCAGTACTTC.

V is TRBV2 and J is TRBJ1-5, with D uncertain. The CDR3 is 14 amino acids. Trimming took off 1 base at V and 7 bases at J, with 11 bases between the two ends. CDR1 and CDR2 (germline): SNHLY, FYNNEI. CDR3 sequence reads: CASSEETSVQPQHF. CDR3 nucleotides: TGTGCCAGCAGTGAAGAGACGTCGGTCCAGCCCCAGCATTTT.

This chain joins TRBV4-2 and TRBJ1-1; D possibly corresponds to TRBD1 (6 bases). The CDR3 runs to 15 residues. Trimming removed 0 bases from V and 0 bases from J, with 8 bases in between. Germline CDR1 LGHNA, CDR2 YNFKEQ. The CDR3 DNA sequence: TGTGCCAGCAGCCAAGAGGCAGGGGTGAACACTGAAGCTTTCTTT. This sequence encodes CASSQEAGVNTEAFF.

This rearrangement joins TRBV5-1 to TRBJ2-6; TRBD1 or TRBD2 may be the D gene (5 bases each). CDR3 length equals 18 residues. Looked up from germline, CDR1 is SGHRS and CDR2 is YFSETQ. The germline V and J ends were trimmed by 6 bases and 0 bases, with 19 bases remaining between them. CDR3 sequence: CASTSSGRRNSGANVLTF. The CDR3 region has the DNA TGCGCCAGCACCTCGTCGGGACGTAGAAACTCTGGGGCCAACGTCCTGACTTTC. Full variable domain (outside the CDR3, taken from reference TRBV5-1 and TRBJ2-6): KAGVTQTPRYLIKTRGQQVTLSCSPISGHRSVSWYQQTPGQGLQFLFEYFSETQRNKGNFPGRFSGRQFSNSRSEMNVSTLELGDSALYLCASTSSGRRNSGANVLTFGAGSRLTVL.

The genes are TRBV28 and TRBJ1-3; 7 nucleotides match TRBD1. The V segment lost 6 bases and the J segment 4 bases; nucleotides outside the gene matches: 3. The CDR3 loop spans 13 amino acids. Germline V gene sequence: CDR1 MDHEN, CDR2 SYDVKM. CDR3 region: CASSPQGGNTIYF. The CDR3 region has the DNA TGTGCCAGCAGCCCACAGGGGGGAAACACCATATATTTT.